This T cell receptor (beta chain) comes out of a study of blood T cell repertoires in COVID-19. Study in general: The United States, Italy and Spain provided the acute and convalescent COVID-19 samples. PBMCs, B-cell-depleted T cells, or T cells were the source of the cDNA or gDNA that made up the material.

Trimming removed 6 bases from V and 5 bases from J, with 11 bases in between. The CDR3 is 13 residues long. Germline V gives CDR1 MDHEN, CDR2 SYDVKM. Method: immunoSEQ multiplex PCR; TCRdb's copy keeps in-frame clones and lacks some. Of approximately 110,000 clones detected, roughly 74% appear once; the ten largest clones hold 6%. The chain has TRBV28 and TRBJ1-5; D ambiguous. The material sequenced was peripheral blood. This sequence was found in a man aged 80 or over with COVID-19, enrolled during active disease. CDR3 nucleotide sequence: TGTGCCAGCAGCCCTTTAGGAGATCAGCCCCAGCATTTT. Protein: CASSPLGDQPQHF.